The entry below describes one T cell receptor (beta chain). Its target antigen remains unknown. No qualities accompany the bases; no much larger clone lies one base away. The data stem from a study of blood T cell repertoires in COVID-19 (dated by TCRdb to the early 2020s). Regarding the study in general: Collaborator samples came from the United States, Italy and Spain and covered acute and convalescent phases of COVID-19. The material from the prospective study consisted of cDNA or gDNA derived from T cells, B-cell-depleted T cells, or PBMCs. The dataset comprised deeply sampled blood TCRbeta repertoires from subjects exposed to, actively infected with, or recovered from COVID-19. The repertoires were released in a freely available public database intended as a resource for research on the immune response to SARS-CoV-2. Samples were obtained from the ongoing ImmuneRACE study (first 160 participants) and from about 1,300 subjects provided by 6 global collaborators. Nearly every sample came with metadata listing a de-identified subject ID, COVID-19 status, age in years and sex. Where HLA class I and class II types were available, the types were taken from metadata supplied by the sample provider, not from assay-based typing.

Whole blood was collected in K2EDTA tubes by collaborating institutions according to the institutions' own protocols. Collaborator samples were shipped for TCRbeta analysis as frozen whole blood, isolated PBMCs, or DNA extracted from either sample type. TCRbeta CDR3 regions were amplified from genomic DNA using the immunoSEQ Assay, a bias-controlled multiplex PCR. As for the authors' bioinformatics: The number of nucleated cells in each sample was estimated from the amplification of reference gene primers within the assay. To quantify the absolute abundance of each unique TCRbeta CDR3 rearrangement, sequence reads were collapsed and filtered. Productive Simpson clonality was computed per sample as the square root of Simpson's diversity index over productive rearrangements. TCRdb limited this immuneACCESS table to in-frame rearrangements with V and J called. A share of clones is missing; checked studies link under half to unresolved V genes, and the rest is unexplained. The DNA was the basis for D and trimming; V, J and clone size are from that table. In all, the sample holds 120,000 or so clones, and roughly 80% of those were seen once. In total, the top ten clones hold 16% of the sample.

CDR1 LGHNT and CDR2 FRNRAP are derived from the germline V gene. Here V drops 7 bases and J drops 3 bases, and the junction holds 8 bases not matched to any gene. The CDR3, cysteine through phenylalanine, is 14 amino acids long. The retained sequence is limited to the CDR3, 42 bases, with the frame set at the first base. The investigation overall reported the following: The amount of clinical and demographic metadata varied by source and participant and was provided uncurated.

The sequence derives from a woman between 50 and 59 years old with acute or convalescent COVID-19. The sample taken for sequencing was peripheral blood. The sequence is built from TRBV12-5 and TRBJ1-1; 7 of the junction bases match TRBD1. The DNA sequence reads TGTGCTAGTGCCTTCGACAGGGAGGACACTGAAGCTTTCTTT. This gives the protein CASAFDREDTEAFF.